This T cell receptor beta chain was recovered during a study of T cell responses to AZD1222 COVID-19 vaccine. CDR1 and CDR2 (germline): SGHAT, FQNNGV. This CDR3 region has 17 residues. Trimming left V 3 bases short and J 3 bases short, with 18 bases between. Profiled with immunoSEQ multiplex PCR; TCRdb holds only in-frame clones, not every one. The sample holds over 95,000 clones, roughly 90% seen once. Material: peripheral blood, obtained on day 0 of AZD1222 vaccination. The sequence derives from an adult in good health. The chain links TRBV11-2 to TRBJ1-3; D unresolved. The CDR3: CASSFLDPGVVGNTIYF. The CDR3 nucleotides are TGTGCCAGCAGCTTCTTAGACCCGGGAGTTGTTGGAAACACCATATATTTT.